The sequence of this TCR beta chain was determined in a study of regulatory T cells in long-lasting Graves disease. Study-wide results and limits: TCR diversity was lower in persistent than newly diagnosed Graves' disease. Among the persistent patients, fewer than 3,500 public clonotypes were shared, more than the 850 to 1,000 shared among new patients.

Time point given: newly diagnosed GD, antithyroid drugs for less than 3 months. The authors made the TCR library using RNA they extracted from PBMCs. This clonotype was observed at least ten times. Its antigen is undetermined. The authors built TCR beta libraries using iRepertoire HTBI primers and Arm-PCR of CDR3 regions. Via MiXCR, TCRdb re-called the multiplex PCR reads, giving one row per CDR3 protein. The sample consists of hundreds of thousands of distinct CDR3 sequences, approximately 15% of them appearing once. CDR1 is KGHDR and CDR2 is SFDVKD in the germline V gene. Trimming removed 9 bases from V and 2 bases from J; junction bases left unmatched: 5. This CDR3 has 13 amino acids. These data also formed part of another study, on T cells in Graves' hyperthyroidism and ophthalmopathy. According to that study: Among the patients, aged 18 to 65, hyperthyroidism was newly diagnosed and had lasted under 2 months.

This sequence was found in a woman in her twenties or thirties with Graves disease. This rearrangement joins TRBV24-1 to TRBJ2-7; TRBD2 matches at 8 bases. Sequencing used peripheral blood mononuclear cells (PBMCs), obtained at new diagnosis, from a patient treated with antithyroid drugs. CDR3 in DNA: TGTGCCACCTCCGGGGGGGGGACCTACGAGCAGTACTTC. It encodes CATSGGGTYEQYF.